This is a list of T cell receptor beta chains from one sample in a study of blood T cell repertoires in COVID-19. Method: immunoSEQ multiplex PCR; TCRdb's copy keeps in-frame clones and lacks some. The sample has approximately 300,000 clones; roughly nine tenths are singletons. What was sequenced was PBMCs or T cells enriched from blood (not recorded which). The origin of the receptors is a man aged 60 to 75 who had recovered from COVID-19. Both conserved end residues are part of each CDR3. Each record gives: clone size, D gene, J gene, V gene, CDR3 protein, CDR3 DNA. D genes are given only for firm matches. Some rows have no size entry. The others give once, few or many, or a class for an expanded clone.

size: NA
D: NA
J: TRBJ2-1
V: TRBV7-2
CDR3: CASGLTRHNEQFF
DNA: TGTGCCAGCGGCCTAACTAGACACAATGAGCAGTTCTTC

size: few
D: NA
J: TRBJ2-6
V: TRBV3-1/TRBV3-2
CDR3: CASSPHSGANVLTF
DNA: TGTGCCAGCAGCCCCCATTCTGGGGCCAACGTCCTGACTTTC

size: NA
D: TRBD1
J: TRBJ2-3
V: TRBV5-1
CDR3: CASPPGQGWNTQYF
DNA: TGCGCCAGCCCACCGGGACAGGGCTGGAATACGCAGTATTTT

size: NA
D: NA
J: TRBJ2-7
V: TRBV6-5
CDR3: CARERGSSYEQYF
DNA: TGTGCCAGAGAAAGGGGGAGCTCCTACGAGCAGTACTTC

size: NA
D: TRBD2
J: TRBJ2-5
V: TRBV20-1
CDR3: CSASDSGSSRETQYF
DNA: TGCAGTGCTAGTGATAGCGGGAGTTCGAGAGAGACCCAGTACTTC

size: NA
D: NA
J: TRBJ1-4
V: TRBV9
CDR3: CASSRDSPATNEKLFF
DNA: TGTGCCAGCAGCCGAGACAGCCCAGCAACTAATGAAAAACTGTTTTTT

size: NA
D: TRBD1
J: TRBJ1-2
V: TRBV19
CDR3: CASIPTGKGYGYTF
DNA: TGTGCCAGTATCCCGACAGGGAAGGGCTATGGCTACACCTTC

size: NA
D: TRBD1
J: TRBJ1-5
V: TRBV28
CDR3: CASTTGVYQPQHF
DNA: TGTGCCAGCACGACAGGGGTCTATCAGCCCCAGCATTTT

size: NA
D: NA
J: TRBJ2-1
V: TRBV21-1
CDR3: CASSKRLLGVLTEQFF
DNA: TGTGCCAGCAGCAAACGACTATTAGGTGTCCTAACTGAGCAGTTCTTC

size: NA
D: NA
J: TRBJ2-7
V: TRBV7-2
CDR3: CASSLVRGAEQYF
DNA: TGTGCCAGCAGCTTAGTTCGGGGGGCCGAGCAGTACTTC

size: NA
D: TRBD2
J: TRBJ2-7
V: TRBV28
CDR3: CASSQQPGGTYEQYF
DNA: TGTGCCAGCAGCCAGCAGCCGGGGGGGACCTACGAGCAGTACTTC

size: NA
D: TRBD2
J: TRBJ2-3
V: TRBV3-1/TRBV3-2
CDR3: CASSLGTNTDTQYF
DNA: TGTGCCAGCAGCCTAGGGACTAACACAGATACGCAGTATTTT

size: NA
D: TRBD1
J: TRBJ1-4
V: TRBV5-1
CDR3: CASSAGTVQEKLFF
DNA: TGCGCCAGCAGCGCCGGGACAGTTCAGGAAAAACTGTTTTTT

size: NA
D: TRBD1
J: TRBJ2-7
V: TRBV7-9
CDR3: CASSFLDRGDYEQYF
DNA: TGTGCCAGCAGCTTTTTGGACAGGGGGGACTACGAGCAGTACTTC

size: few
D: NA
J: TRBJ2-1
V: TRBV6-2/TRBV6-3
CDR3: CASSYSPGIAILPHNEQFF
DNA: TGTGCCAGCAGTTACTCACCGGGGATAGCAATATTGCCACACAATGAGCAGTTCTTC

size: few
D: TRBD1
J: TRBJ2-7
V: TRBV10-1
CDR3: CARKVRTDRVREQYF
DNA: TGCGCCCGAAAGGTCCGTACGGACAGGGTGCGAGAGCAGTACTTC

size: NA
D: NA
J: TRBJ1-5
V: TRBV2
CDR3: CASSNRGNQPQHF
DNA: TGTGCCAGCAGTAACAGGGGCAATCAGCCCCAGCATTTT

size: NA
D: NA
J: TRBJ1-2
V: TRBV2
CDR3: CASSEWQKNYGYTF
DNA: TGTGCCAGCAGTGAATGGCAGAAGAACTATGGCTACACCTTC

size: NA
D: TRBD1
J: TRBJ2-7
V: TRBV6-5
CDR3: CASTKGGISSYEQYF
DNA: TGTGCCAGCACAAAAGGGGGCATCAGCTCCTACGAGCAGTACTTC

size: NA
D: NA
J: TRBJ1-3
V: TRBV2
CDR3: CASSWTLSGNTIYF
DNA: TGTGCCAGCAGTTGGACACTCTCGGGAAACACCATATATTTT

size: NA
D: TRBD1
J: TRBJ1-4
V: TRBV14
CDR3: CASSRSGTVYEKLFF
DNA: TGTGCCAGCAGCCGTTCCGGGACAGTCTATGAAAAACTGTTTTTT

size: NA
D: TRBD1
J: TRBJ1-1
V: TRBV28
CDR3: CASSAPGQGIPEAFF
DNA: TGTGCCAGCAGCGCCCCAGGACAGGGAATCCCTGAAGCTTTCTTT

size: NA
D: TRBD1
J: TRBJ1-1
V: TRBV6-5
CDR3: CASRPTGGITEAFF
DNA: TGTGCCAGCAGGCCCACAGGGGGGATCACTGAAGCTTTCTTT

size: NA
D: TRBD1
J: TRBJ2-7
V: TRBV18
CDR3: CASSLNTGTGGGYEQYF
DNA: TGTGCCAGCTCACTAAATACCGGGACAGGGGGCGGATACGAGCAGTACTTC

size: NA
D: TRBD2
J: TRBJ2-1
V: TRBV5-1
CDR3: CASSLSTSGSYDEQFF
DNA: TGCGCCAGCAGCTTGTCCACTAGCGGGAGTTATGATGAGCAGTTCTTC

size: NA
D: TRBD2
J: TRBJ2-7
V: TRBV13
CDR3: CASSLAVGLAGYEQYF
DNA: TGTGCCAGCAGCTTAGCGGTGGGACTAGCGGGATACGAGCAGTACTTC

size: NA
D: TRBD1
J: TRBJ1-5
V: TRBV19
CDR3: CASTQRGTGGYSNQPQHF
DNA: TGTGCCAGTACTCAGCGGGGGACAGGGGGGTATAGCAATCAGCCCCAGCATTTT

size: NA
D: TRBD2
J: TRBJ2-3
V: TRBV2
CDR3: CASSGLGTSGTDTQYF
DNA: TGTGCCAGCAGTGGTTTAGGGACTAGCGGAACAGATACGCAGTATTTT

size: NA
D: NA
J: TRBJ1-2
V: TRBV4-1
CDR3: CASSPQPREGYGYTF
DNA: TGCGCCAGCAGCCCCCAACCACGGGAAGGCTATGGCTACACCTTC

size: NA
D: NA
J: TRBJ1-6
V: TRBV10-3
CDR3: CAISERAAGVDSPLHF
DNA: TGTGCCATCAGTGAACGGGCTGCAGGGGTGGATTCACCCCTCCACTTT

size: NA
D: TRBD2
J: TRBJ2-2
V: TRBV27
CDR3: CASSLIPRGRGGELFF
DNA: TGTGCCAGCAGTTTAATTCCCCGCGGGAGAGGCGGGGAGCTGTTTTTT

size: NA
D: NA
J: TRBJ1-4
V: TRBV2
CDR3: CASARGENEKLFF
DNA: TGTGCCAGCGCCCGGGGGGAGAATGAAAAACTGTTTTTT

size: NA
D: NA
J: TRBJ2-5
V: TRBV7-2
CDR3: CASSSQRGQETQYF
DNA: TGTGCCAGCAGCTCGCAACGGGGTCAAGAGACCCAGTACTTC

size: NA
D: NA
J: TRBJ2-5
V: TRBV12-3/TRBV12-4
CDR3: CASSFIETQYF
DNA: TGTGCCAGCAGTTTCATAGAGACCCAGTACTTC

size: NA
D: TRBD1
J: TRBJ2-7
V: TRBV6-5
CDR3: CASRDPGGEQYF
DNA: TGTGCCAGCAGGGACCCAGGGGGCGAGCAGTACTTC

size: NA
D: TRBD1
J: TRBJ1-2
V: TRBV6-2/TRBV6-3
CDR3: CASSFQGQGNGYTF
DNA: TGTGCCAGCAGTTTCCAGGGACAGGGGAATGGCTACACCTTC

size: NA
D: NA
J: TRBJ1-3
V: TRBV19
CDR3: CASGALNSGNTIYF
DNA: TGTGCCAGTGGGGCACTGAACTCTGGAAACACCATATATTTT

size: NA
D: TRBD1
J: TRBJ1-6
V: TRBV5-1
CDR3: CASSPGTGGRSYNSPLHF
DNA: TGCGCCAGCAGCCCTGGGACAGGGGGCAGATCCTATAATTCACCCCTCCACTTT

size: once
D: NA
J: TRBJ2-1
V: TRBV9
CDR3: CASSVGGSASYNEQFF
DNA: TGTGCCAGCAGCGTAGGCGGGTCAGCTTCCTACAATGAGCAGTTCTTC

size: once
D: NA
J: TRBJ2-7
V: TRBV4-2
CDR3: CASSHSSGAYEQYF
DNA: TGTGCCAGCAGCCATTCGAGCGGAGCCTACGAGCAGTACTTC

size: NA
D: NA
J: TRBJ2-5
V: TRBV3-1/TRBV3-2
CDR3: CASSQDTTGETQYF
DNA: TGTGCCAGCAGCCAAGATACGACCGGGGAGACCCAGTACTTC

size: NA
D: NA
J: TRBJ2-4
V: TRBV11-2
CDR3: CASSSPREIGNIQYF
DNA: TGTGCCAGCAGCTCGCCGAGGGAGATAGGAAACATTCAGTACTTC